This T cell receptor beta chain was identified during a study of blood T cell repertoires in COVID-19 (dated by TCRdb to 2018 to 2021). With respect to the entire study: Collaborator samples came from the United States, Italy and Spain and covered acute and convalescent phases of COVID-19. The material from the prospective study consisted of cDNA or gDNA derived from T cells, B-cell-depleted T cells, or PBMCs. Subjects who had been exposed to COVID-19, were actively infected with it, or had recovered from it provided the deeply sampled blood TCRbeta repertoires that made up the dataset. The repertoires were released in a freely available public database intended as a resource for research on the immune response to SARS-CoV-2. The samples were drawn from two sources: the first 160 participants of the ongoing ImmuneRACE study, and 1,000 to 1,500 subjects contributed by 6 global collaborators. A de-identified subject ID, COVID-19 status, age in years and sex were almost always included in the sample metadata. Where available, HLA class I and class II types were obtained from metadata supplied by the sample provider rather than from assay-based typing. The full study reports these points: Clinical and demographic metadata were provided uncurated, with the amount varying by source and participant.

As to this clone: The specificity of this receptor is unknown. No much larger clone exists at a distance of one base, and base qualities are not known.

Each collaborating institution followed its own protocols to collect whole blood in K2EDTA tubes. For TCRbeta analysis, collaborator samples were shipped as frozen whole blood, as isolated PBMCs, or as DNA extracted from either sample type. TCRbeta CDR3 regions were amplified from genomic DNA using the immunoSEQ Assay, a bias-controlled multiplex PCR. The authors' analysis ran thus. Within the assay, amplification of reference gene primers was used to estimate how many nucleated cells each sample contained. Sequence reads were collapsed and filtered to measure the absolute abundance of every unique TCRbeta CDR3 rearrangement. For each sample, productive Simpson clonality was calculated by taking the square root of Simpson's diversity index across productive rearrangements. TCRdb's version of the immuneACCESS table is confined to in-frame rearrangements and falls short of the full clone set. An unresolved V gene accounts for under half of the shortfall where checked; the remainder is of unknown origin. Clone size and V and J calls were adopted from that table, with D and trimming inferred from the DNA. The sample table shows 150,000 to 200,000 clones, and 90% to 95% are seen once. 3.5% to 5% of the sample is in the top ten clones.

The junction shows trimming of 4 bases on V and 7 bases on J, and the gene matches do not reach 11 bases of it. The CDR1 and CDR2 encoded by the germline V gene are MNHEY and SVGEGT. Inclusive of the bounding cysteine and phenylalanine, the CDR3 is 16 residues long. Only CDR3 DNA is held: 48 bases, read in frame from base 1. Sequenced: peripheral blood. In this chain, TRBV6-2 or TRBV6-3 is recombined with TRBJ2-1; TRBD2 matches 9 bases in the middle. This TCR was sampled from a woman between 50 and 59 years old with acute or convalescent COVID-19. The nucleotides are TGTGCCAGCAGTTCTTTGCGGGAGGGCCTTAGAAATGAGCAGTTCTTC. Its protein is CASSSLREGLRNEQFF.